Following are 19 T cell receptor beta chains from one sample sequenced in a study of shared clonotypes between healthy human individuals. Using immunoSEQ multiplex PCR, the repertoire was profiled, and TCRdb retains in-frame clones only, with some absent. The table lists approximately 2.5 million clones, approximately 90% of them singletons. Input material: naive CD4+ T cells sorted from blood. The subset denotes: CD45RA+ positively selected. The receptors shown here come from a young man in good health.

With regard to this clone: Other DNA sequences in the same sample also yield this CDR3. The chain carries TRBV4-1 and TRBJ2-7; 13 nucleotides line up with TRBD2. The CDR3 consists of 15 residues. Germline lookup yields CDR1 MGHRA and CDR2 YSYEKL. The J segment lost 0 bases and the V segment lost 4 bases, leaving 0 bases of the junction unmatched. The DNA for the CDR3 is TGCGCCAGCAGCCGGACTAGCGGGAGCTCCTACGAGCAGTACTTC. This codes for CASSRTSGSSYEQYF.

The chain has TRBV5-4 and TRBJ2-7; no firm D call. The germline V gene has CDR1 SGHNT and CDR2 YYREEE (reference sequence). V was pared by 1 base and J by 3 bases, with 8 bases between. CDR3 length: 13 residues. CDR3 amino acids: CASSLSPGYEQYF. For the CDR3, the DNA is TGTGCCAGCAGCTTGAGTCCCGGCTACGAGCAGTACTTC. Full variable domain (outside the CDR3, taken from reference TRBV5-4 and TRBJ2-7): ETGVTQSPTHLIKTRGQQVTLRCSSQSGHNTVSWYQQALGQGPQFIFQYYREEENGRGNFPPRFSGLQFPNYSSELNVNALELDDSALYLCASSLSPGYEQYFGPGTRLTVT.

The chain links TRBV30 to TRBJ1-2; D possibly corresponds to TRBD1 (6 bases). Trimming cost V 3 bases and J 4 bases, with 15 bases left between them. The germline gives CDR1 GTSNPN, CDR2 SVGIG (reference sequence). The CDR3 totals 14 residues. CDR3 amino acids: CAWSRDTLFYGYTF. CDR3 coding DNA: TGTGCCTGGAGCCGGGACACCCTATTCTATGGCTACACCTTC.

The rearrangement uses TRBV19 and TRBJ1-3; 8 bases are a match to TRBD1. Germline values: CDR1 LNHDA, CDR2 SQIVND (reference sequence). The CDR3 extends over 15 amino acids. The J segment lost 4 bases and the V segment lost 5 bases, leaving 7 bases of the junction unmatched. In DNA, the CDR3 is TGTGCCAGTAGTTCAACATGGACAGGGGGAAACACCATATATTTT. Its translation: CASSSTWTGGNTIYF.

The CDR3 coding sequence is TGTGCCAGCAGTTTTCAGGACAGGCGGAACACTGAAGCTTTCTTT. Encoded protein: CASSFQDRRNTEAFF. The chain couples TRBV28 to TRBJ1-1; 7 bases are shared with TRBD1. This CDR3 comprises 15 residues. Per germline, CDR1 MDHEN and CDR2 SYDVKM. Trimming removed 3 bases from V and 1 base from J; junction bases left unmatched: 5. Together with reference TRBV28 and TRBJ1-1, the CDR3 gives the full variable domain: DVKVTQSSRYLVKRTGEKVFLECVQDMDHENMFWYRQDPGLGLRLIYFSYDVKMKEKGDIPEGYSVSREKKERFSLILESASTNQTSMYLCASSFQDRRNTEAFFGQGTRLTVV.

The chain has TRBV7-2 and TRBJ1-6; the D is unclear. The CDR3 consists of 15 residues. Trimming took off 2 bases at V and 0 bases at J, with 5 bases between the two ends. Germline V CDR1 and CDR2: SGHTA, FQGNSA. Here the CDR3 DNA reads TGTGCCAGCAGCTTATCTAGCTCCTATAATTCACCCCTCCACTTT. It translates to CASSLSSSYNSPLHF. Together with reference TRBV7-2 and TRBJ1-6, the CDR3 gives the full variable domain: GAGVSQSPSNKVTEKGKDVELRCDPISGHTALYWYRQSLGQGLEFLIYFQGNSAPDKSGLPSDRFSAERTGGSVSTLTIQRTQQEDSAVYLCASSLSSSYNSPLHFGNGTRLTVT.

This rearrangement joins TRBV7-9 to TRBJ2-1; TRBD1 aligns across 10 bases. With V trimmed by 2 bases and J by 4 bases, 5 bases remained unmatched. Germline V gene sequence: CDR1 SEHNR, CDR2 FQNEAQ (reference sequence). CDR3 length equals 16 residues. CDR3: CASSLIGTGVYNEQFF. The CDR3 bases are TGTGCCAGCAGCTTAATAGGGACAGGGGTATACAATGAGCAGTTCTTC.

This clone was observed once. Other DNA sequences in this sample translate to the same CDR3. The rearrangement joins TRBV7-2 to TRBJ2-7, with 9 bases matching TRBD2. Trimming took 3 bases from V and 4 from J; bases not matched to a gene: 4. Germline lookup yields CDR1 SGHTA and CDR2 FQGNSA. CDR3 length equals 14 residues. The CDR3 spells CASSFAGGPYEQYF. The CDR3 DNA is TGTGCCAGCAGCTTCGCGGGAGGGCCGTACGAGCAGTACTTC.

The table lists this clone with a few counts. The chain joins TRBV10-2 to TRBJ2-1, with D perhaps matching TRBD1 (6 bases). The germline V gene encodes CDR1 WSHSY and CDR2 SAAADI. Trimming pared 6 bases from V and 0 bases from J, leaving 12 bases between. This CDR3 contains 15 residues. The CDR3 loop reads CASRDRGSSYNEQFF. The CDR3 coding sequence is TGCGCCAGCAGGGACAGAGGGAGCTCCTACAATGAGCAGTTCTTC.

In regard to this clone: Within the sample, other DNA sequences also encode this same CDR3. The CDR3 here is CASSITRNQPQHF. CDR3 coding DNA: TGTGCCAGTAGTATTACCAGGAATCAGCCCCAGCATTTT. This chain connects TRBV19 to TRBJ1-5; D not resolved. With 3 bases removed from V and 4 bases from J, the gap between germline ends came to 7 bases. Germline CDR1 is LNHDA and CDR2 is SQIVND (reference sequence). The CDR3 covers 13 residues.

The sample holds one count of this clone. In DNA form, the CDR3 reads TGTGCCAGCAGCTGGGACAGGTCCTCCTACAATGAGCAGTTCTTC. This sequence encodes CASSWDRSSYNEQFF. This chain uses TRBV7-2 with TRBJ2-1; 8 bases align to TRBD1. The CDR3 has 15 amino acids. The V and J ends lost 4 bases and 0 bases, in that order; junction bases with no gene match: 2. Germline V gene data show CDR1 as SGHTA and CDR2 as FQGNSA.

The CDR3 is CASSEQGWNEKLFF. CDR3 coding DNA: TGTGCCAGCAGCGAACAGGGGTGGAATGAAAAACTGTTTTTT. The chain recombines TRBV27 with TRBJ1-4; 7 positions match TRBD1. V shed 6 bases and J 5 bases; nucleotides not matched to a gene: 6. The CDR3 has 14 amino acids. Germline CDR1 and CDR2: MNHEY and SMNVEV (reference sequence).

This sequence joins TRBV14 and TRBJ1-1; 7 bases line up with TRBD1. The CDR3 totals 15 residues. Trimming removed 4 bases from V and 0 bases from J; junction bases left unmatched: 5. CDR1 is SGHDN, CDR2 FVKESK, per germline. CDR3 sequence: CASSRGGTVNTEAFF. CDR3 coding DNA: TGTGCCAGCAGCCGAGGGGGGACAGTGAACACTGAAGCTTTCTTT.

Here the CDR3 reads CASSDLSGTGKNQPQHF. The DNA for the CDR3 is TGTGCCAGTAGTGATCTTAGTGGGACAGGGAAAAATCAGCCCCAGCATTTT. This rearrangement joins TRBV19 to TRBJ1-5; 9 bases are a match to TRBD1. The CDR3 consists of 17 residues. Germline V lookup: CDR1 LNHDA, CDR2 SQIVND (reference sequence). V lost 5 bases to trimming and J lost 4 bases; unmatched junction nucleotides: 12.

V and J are TRBV12-5 and TRBJ2-7; D is unresolved. From germline, CDR1 is LGHNT and CDR2 FRNRAP. V gave up 0 bases and J gave up 3 bases, with 6 bases separating them. This CDR3 comprises 13 residues. This CDR3 is CASGLVWVYEQYF. The CDR3 DNA follows: TGTGCTAGTGGTTTGGTATGGGTCTACGAGCAGTACTTC.

The genes are TRBV6-5 and TRBJ2-2; the D gene is possibly TRBD1 (6 bases). The ends were cut back, 2 bases at V and 5 bases at J, with 15 bases in the middle. Germline-derived CDR1 and CDR2 are MNHEY and SVGAGI. The CDR3 length is 16 residues. CDR3 region: CASSYENTGKTGELFF. The CDR3 DNA sequence: TGTGCCAGCAGTTACGAGAATACAGGGAAGACCGGGGAGCTGTTTTTT.

V usage is TRBV4-1 and J usage is TRBJ2-1; 9 nucleotides agree with TRBD2. V gave up 3 bases and J gave up 3 bases; unmatched junction bases: 9. Per germline, CDR1 MGHRA and CDR2 YSYEKL. The CDR3 runs 17 residues. CDR3 loop: CASSHPGLAGNYNEQFF. CDR3 coding DNA: TGCGCCAGCAGCCACCCCGGGCTAGCGGGAAACTACAATGAGCAGTTCTTC.

V usage is TRBV5-1 and J usage is TRBJ2-2; no clear D. V lost 0 bases to trimming and J lost 1 base, with 10 bases between them. This CDR3 has 16 residues. Germline values: CDR1 SGHRS, CDR2 YFSETQ. The CDR3 sequence is CASSLGQWENTGELFF. CDR3 DNA: TGCGCCAGCAGCTTGGGTCAGTGGGAGAACACCGGGGAGCTGTTTTTT.

Turning to this clone: The sample contains more than one DNA sequence encoding this CDR3. This chain uses TRBV18 with TRBJ1-1; TRBD1 agrees at 7 bases. The CDR3 is 15 amino acids. Germline CDR1 and CDR2: KGHSH and LQKENI. Trimming took 3 bases from V and 1 from J; bases not matched to a gene: 5. CDR3 in DNA: TGTGCCAGCTCACCCCGACAGGGCCCGAACACTGAAGCTTTCTTT. Residues: CASSPRQGPNTEAFF.